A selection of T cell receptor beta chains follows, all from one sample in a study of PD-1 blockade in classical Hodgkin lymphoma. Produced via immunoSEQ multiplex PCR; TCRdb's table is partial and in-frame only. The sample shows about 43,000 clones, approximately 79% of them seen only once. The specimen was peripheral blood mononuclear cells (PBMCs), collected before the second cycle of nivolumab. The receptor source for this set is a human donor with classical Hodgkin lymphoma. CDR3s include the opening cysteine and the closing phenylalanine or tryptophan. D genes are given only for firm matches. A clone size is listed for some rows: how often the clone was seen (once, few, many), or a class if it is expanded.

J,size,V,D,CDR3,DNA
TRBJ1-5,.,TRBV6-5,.,CASSSYNQPQHF,TGTGCCAGCAGTTCCTATAATCAGCCCCAGCATTTT
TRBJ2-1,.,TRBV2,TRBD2,CASRAGTTIYNEQFF,TGTGCCAGCAGAGCCGGGACTACGATATACAATGAGCAGTTCTTC
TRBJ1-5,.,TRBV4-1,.,CASSHTGGDGNQPQHF,TGCGCCAGCAGCCACACGGGGGGCGACGGCAATCAGCCCCAGCATTTT
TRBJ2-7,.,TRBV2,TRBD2,CASSALGRQAGEQYF,TGTGCCAGCAGTGCCCTCGGGAGGCAGGCCGGAGAGCAGTACTTC
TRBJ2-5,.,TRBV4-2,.,CASSQGTLETQYF,TGTGCCAGCAGCCAAGGGACCCTAGAGACCCAGTACTTC
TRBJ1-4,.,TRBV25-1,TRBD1,CASSNPDRPATNEKLFF,TGTGCCAGCAGTAACCCGGACAGGCCTGCAACTAATGAAAAACTGTTTTTT
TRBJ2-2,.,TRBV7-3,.,CASSLNQLTGELFF,TGTGCCAGCAGCTTAAACCAGTTAACCGGGGAGCTGTTTTTT
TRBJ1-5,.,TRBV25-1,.,CASRWGNQPQHF,TGTGCCAGCCGTTGGGGGAATCAGCCCCAGCATTTT
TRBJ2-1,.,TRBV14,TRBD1,CASSQDPGTVVQNEQFF,TGTGCCAGCAGCCAGGACCCCGGGACAGTTGTACAGAATGAGCAGTTCTTC
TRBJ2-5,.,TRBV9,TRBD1,CASTPTGGQETQYF,TGTGCCAGCACCCCGACAGGGGGCCAAGAGACCCAGTACTTC
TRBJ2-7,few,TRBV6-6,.,CASSYSGLYEQYF,TGTGCCAGCAGTTACTCGGGACTCTACGAGCAGTACTTC
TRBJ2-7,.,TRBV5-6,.,CASSLDAPHEQYF,TGTGCCAGCAGCTTAGACGCCCCCCACGAGCAGTACTTC
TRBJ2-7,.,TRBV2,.,CATLHGPRTPYEQYF,TGTGCCACCCTACACGGCCCACGAACACCCTACGAGCAGTACTTC
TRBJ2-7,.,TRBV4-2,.,CASSQGEDYEQYF,TGTGCCAGCAGCCAGGGGGAGGACTACGAGCAGTACTTC
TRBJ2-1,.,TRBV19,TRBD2,CASSLFGGFSSYNEQFF,TGTGCCAGTAGTCTCTTCGGGGGGTTCAGCTCCTACAATGAGCAGTTCTTC
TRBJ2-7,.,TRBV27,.,CASSFLAAESYEQYF,TGTGCCAGCAGTTTTCTCGCGGCTGAATCCTACGAGCAGTACTTC
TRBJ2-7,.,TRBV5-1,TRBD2,CASSQGLAGAYEQYF,TGCGCCAGCAGCCAGGGACTAGCGGGAGCCTACGAGCAGTACTTC
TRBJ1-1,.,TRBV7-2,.,CASSLLRAPNTEAFF,TGTGCCAGCAGCTTACTTCGGGCCCCGAACACTGAAGCTTTCTTT
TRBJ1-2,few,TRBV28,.,CASSPLGTEVNYGYTF,TGTGCCAGCAGTCCCCTAGGCACCGAAGTTAACTATGGCTACACCTTC
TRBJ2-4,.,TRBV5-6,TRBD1,CATKGQGENIQYF,TGTGCCACAAAGGGACAGGGGGAAAACATTCAGTACTTC
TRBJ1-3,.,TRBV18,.,CASSPRTARVSGNTIYF,TGTGCCAGCTCACCGCGGACAGCTAGAGTCTCTGGAAACACCATATATTTT
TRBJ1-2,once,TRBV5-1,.,CASSLDRFYGYTF,TGCGCCAGCAGCTTGGATCGCTTCTATGGCTACACCTTC
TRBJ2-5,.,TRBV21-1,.,CASSPSRDRALLQETQYF,TGTGCCAGCAGTCCAAGCCGGGACAGGGCCCTACTCCAAGAGACCCAGTACTTC
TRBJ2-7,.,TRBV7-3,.,CASSSQPGDGYEQYF,TGTGCCAGCAGCTCGCAACCCGGGGATGGGTACGAGCAGTACTTC
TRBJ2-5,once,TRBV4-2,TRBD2,CASSQNTGGGETQYF,TGTGCCAGCAGCCAAAATACCGGGGGAGGGGAGACCCAGTACTTC
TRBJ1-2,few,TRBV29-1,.,CSVVDQWGYTF,TGCAGCGTTGTAGACCAGTGGGGCTACACCTTC
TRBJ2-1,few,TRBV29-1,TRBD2,CSVEGGTSGYNEQFF,TGCAGCGTTGAAGGGGGGACTAGCGGATACAATGAGCAGTTCTTC
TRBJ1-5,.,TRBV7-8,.,CASSLLGGPQPQHF,TGTGCCAGCAGCTTACTCGGGGGCCCTCAGCCCCAGCATTTT
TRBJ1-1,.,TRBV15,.,CATSRRQEVTEAFF,TGTGCCACCAGCAGAAGACAGGAGGTTACTGAAGCTTTCTTT
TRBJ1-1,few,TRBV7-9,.,CASSSRRSEAFF,TGTGCCAGCAGCTCCAGACGTAGTGAAGCTTTCTTT
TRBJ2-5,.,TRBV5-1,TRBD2,CASSLSGSGTETQYF,TGCGCCAGCAGCTTAAGCGGGAGTGGAACGGAGACCCAGTACTTC